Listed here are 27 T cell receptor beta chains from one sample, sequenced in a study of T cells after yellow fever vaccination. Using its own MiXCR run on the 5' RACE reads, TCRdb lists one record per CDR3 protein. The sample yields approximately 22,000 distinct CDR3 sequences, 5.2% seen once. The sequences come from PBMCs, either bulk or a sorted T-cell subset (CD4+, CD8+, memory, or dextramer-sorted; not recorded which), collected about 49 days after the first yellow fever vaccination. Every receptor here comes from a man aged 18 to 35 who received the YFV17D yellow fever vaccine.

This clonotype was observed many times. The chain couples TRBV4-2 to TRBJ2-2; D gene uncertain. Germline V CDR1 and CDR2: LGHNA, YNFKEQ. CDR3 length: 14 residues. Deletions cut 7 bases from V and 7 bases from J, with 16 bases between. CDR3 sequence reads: CASNHVERIGELFF. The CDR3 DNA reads TGTGCCAGCAACCACGTGGAGCGAATCGGGGAGCTGTTTTTT.

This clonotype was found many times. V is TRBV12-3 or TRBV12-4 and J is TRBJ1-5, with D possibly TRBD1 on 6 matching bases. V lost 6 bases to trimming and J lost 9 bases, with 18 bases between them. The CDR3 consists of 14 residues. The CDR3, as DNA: TGTGCCAGCAGCCTGGGGGGCGGGATGATGCCCCAGCATTTT. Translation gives CASSLGGGMMPQHF.

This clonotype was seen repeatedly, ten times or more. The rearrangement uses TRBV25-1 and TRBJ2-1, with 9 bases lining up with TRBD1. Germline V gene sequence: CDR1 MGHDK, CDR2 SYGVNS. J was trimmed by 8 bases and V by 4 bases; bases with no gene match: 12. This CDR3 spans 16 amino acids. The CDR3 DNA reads TGTGCCAGCAGTGCCACACAGGGGGCAAATAGGGATGAGCAGTTCTTC. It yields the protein CASSATQGANRDEQFF. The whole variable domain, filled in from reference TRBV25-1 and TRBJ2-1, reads EADIYQTPRYLVIGTGKKITLECSQTMGHDKMYWYQQDPGMELHLIHYSYGVNSTEKGDLSSESTVSRIRTEHFPLTLESARPSHTSQYLCASSATQGANRDEQFFGPGTRLTVL.

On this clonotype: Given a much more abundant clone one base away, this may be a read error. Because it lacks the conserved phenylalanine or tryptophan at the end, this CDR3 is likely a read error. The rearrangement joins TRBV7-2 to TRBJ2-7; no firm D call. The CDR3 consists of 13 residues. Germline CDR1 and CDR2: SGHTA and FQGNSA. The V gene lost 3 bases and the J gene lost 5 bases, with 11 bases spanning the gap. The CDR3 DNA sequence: TGTGCCAGCAGCTTCGGACCGATAGACGAGCAGTACCTC. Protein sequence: CASSFGPIDEQYL.

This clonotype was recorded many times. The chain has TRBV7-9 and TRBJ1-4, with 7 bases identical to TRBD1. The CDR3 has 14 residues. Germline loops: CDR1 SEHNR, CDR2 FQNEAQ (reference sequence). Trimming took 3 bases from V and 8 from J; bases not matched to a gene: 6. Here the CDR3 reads CASSLQQGEEKLFF. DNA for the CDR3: TGTGCCAGCAGCTTGCAGCAGGGGGAAGAAAAACTGTTTTTT.

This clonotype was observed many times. The CDR3 sequence: CASSLVSATHSGANVLTF. CDR3 nucleotides: TGTGCCAGCAGCTTAGTTAGCGCCACACACTCTGGGGCCAACGTCCTGACTTTC. The V and J genes are TRBV7-6 and TRBJ2-6; maybe TRBD2 (5 bases). Per germline, CDR1 SGHVS and CDR2 FNYEAQ. The CDR3 has 18 amino acids. The V end was cut by 1 base, the J end by 0 bases, with 13 bases between.

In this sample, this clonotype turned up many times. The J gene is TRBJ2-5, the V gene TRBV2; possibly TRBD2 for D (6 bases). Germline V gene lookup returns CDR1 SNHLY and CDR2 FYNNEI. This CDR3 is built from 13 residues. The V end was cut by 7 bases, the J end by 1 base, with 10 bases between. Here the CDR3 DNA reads TGTGCCAGCATCCGGGACTTCCAAGAGACCCAGTACTTC. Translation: CASIRDFQETQYF.

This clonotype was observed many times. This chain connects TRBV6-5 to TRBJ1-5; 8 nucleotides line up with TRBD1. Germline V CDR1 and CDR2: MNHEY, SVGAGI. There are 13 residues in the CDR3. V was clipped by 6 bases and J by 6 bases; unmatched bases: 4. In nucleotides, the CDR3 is TGTGCCAGCAGAACAGGGGGGGGTCAGCCCCAGCATTTT. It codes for CASRTGGGQPQHF.

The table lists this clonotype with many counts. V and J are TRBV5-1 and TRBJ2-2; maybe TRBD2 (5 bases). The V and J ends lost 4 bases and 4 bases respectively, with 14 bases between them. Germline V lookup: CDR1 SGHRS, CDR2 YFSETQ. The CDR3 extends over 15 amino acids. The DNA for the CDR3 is TGCGCCAGCAGCCCCCGGGAATTGAGCACCGGGGAGCTGTTTTTT. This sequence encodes CASSPRELSTGELFF. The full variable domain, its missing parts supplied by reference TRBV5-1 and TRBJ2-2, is KAGVTQTPRYLIKTRGQQVTLSCSPISGHRSVSWYQQTPGQGLQFLFEYFSETQRNKGNFPGRFSGRQFSNSRSEMNVSTLELGDSALYLCASSPRELSTGELFFGEGSRLTVL.

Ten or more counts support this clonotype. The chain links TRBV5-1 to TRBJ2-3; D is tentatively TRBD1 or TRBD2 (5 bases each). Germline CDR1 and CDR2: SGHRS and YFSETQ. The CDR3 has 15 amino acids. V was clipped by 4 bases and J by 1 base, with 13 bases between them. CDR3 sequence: CASSVGPVGTDTQYF. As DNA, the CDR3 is TGCGCCAGCAGCGTGGGACCCGTAGGCACAGATACGCAGTATTTT.

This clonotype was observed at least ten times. The CDR3 loop reads CASSELDTQYF. In DNA form, the CDR3 reads TGTGCCAGCAGTGAATTGGATACGCAGTATTTT. V and J are TRBV2 and TRBJ2-3; D gene uncertain. Germline values: CDR1 SNHLY, CDR2 FYNNEI. Trimming shortened V by 2 bases and J by 6 bases, and 3 bases separated the two germline ends. The CDR3 is 11 amino acids. Combining the CDR3 with reference TRBV2 and TRBJ2-3 gives the whole variable domain EPEVTQTPSHQVTQMGQEVILRCVPISNHLYFYWYRQILGQKVEFLVSFYNNEISEKSEIFDDQFSVERPDGSNFTLKIRSTKLEDSAMYFCASSELDTQYFGPGTRLTVL.

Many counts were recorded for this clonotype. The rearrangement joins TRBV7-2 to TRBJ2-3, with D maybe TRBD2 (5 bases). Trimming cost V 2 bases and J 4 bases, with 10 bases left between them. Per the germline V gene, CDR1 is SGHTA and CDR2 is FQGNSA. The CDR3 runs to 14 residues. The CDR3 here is CASSLRRSPDTQYF. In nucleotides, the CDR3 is TGTGCCAGCAGCTTAAGGAGGTCGCCAGATACGCAGTATTTT.

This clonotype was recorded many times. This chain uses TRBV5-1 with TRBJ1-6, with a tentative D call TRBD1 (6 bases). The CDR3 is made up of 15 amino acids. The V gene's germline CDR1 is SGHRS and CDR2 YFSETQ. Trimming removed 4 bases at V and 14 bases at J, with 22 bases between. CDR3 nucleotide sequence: TGCGCCAGCAGCACCAGGGGCCCTCCTTTCGGGGCCCTCCACTTT. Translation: CASSTRGPPFGALHF.

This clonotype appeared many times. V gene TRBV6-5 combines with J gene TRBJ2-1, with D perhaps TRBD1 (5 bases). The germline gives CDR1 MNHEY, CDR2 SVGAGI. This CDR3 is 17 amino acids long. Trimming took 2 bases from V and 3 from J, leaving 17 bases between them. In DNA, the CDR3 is TGTGCCAGCAGTTACCCAAGGTCAGGGAAGAGCTACAATGAGCAGTTCTTC. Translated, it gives CASSYPRSGKSYNEQFF.

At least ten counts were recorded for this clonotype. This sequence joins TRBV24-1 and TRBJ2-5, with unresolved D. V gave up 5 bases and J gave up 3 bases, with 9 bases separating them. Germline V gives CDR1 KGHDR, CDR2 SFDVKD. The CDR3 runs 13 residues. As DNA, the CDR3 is TGTGCCACCAGTGGTTCCGTAGAAGAGACCCAGTACTTC. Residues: CATSGSVEETQYF.

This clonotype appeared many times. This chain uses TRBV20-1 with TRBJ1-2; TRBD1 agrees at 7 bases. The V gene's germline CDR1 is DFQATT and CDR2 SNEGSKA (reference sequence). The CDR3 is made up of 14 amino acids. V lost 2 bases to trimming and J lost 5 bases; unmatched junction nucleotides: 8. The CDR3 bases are TGCAGTGCTAGAAGGAGGGGGCGGGTTTATGGCTACACCTTC. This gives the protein CSARRRGRVYGYTF.

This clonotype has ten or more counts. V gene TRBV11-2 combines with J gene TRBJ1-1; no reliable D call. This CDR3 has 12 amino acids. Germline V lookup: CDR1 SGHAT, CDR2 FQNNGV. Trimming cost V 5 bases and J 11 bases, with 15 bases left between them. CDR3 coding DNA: TGTGCCAGCAGCCCCCGCTTTTATGGCGCTTTCTTT. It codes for CASSPRFYGAFF.

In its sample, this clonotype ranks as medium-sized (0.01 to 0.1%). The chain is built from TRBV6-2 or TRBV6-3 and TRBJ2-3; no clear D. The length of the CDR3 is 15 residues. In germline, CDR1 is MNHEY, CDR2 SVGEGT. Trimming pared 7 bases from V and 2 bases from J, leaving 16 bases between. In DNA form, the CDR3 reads TGTGCCAGCACCCTCTCGGACCGACCCACAGATACGCAGTATTTT. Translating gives CASTLSDRPTDTQYF.

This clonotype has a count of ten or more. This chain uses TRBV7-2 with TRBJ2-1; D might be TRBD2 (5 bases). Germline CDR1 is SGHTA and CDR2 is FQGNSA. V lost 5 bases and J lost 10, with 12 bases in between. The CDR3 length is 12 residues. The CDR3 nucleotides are TGTGCCAGCAGCATCAGCGACTACGAGCAGTTCTTC. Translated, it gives CASSISDYEQFF.

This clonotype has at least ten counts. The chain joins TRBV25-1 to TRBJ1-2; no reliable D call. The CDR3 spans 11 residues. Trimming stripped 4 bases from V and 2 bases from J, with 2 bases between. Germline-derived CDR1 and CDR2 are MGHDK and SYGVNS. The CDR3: CASSANYGYTF. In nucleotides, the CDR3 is TGTGCCAGCAGTGCCAACTATGGCTACACCTTC.

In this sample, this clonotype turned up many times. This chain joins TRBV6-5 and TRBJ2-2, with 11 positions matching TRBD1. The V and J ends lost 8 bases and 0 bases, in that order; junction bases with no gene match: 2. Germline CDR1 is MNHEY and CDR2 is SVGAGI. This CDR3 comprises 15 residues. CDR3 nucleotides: TGTGCCAGCCGGACAGGGGGCGCGAACACCGGGGAGCTGTTTTTT. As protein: CASRTGGANTGELFF.

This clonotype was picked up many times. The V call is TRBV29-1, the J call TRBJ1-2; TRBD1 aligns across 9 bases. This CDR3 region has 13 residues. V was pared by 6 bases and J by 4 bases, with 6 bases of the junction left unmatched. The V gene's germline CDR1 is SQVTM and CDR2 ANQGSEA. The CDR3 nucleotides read TGCAGCGTGGGACAGGGACATCTCTATGGCTACACCTTC. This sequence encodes CSVGQGHLYGYTF.

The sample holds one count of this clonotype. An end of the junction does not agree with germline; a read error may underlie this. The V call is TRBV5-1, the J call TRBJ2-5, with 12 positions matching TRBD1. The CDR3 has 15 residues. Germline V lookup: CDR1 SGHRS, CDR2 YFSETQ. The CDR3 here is CASSLRDRGRQTHYF. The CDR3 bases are TGCGCCAGCAGCTTGAGGGACAGGGGGCGACAGACCCATTACTTC.

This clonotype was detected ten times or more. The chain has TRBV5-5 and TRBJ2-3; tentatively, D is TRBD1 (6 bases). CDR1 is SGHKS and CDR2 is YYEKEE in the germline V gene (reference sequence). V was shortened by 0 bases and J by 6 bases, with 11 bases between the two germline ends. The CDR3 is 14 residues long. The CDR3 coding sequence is TGTGCCAGCAGCTTGGTAGGGGGAATGGATACGCAGTATTTT. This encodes CASSLVGGMDTQYF.

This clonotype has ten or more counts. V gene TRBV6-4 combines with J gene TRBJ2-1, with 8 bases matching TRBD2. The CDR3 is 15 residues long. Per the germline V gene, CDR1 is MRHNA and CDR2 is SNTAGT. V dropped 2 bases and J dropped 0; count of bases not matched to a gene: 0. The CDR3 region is CASSDTSGSYNEQFF. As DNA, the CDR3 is TGTGCCAGCAGTGACACTAGCGGCTCCTACAATGAGCAGTTCTTC.

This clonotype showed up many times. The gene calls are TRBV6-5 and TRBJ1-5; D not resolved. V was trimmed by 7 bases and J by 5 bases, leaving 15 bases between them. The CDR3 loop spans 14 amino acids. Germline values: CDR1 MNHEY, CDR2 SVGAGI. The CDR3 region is CASTPRAGDQPQHF. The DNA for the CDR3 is TGTGCCAGCACCCCGAGGGCAGGAGATCAGCCCCAGCATTTT.

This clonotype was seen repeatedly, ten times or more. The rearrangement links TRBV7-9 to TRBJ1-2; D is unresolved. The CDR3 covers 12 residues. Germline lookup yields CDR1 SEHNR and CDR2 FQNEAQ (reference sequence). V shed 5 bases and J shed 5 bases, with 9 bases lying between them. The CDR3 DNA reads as TGTGCCAGCAGCGAACAAGTTTATGGCTACACCTTC. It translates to CASSEQVYGYTF. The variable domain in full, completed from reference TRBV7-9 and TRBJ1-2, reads DTGVSQNPRHKITKRGQNVTFRCDPISEHNRLYWYRQTLGQGPEFLTYFQNEAQLEKSRLLSDRFSAERPKGSFSTLEIQRTEQGDSAMYLCASSEQVYGYTFGSGTRLTVV.